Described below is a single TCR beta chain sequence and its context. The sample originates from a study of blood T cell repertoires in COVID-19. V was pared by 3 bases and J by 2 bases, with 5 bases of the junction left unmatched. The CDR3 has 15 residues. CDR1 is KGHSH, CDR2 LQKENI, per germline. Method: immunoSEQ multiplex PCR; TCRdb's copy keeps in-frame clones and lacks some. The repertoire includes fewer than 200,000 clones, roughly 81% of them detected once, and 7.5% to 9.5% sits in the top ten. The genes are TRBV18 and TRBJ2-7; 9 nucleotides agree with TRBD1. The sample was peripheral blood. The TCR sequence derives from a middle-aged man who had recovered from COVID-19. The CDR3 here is CASSPTGTGPYEQYF. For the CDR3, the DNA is TGTGCCAGCTCACCCACCGGGACAGGGCCCTACGAGCAGTACTTC. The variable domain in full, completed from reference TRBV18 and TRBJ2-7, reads NAGVMQNPRHLVRRRGQEARLRCSPMKGHSHVYWYRQLPEEGLKFMVYLQKENIIDESGMPKERFSAEFPKEGPSILRIQQVVRGDSAAYFCASSPTGTGPYEQYFGPGTRLTVT.